This T cell receptor beta chain was identified during a study of CD8+CD57+ T cells in acquired aplastic anemia. Profiling that covered TCR beta VDJ and CDR3 relied on genomic DNA as its template. TCRdb reprocessed the reads with MiXCR, giving one entry per CDR3 protein. Of 150,000 to 200,000 distinct CDR3 sequences in the sample, over 60% were seen once. The V segment lost 5 bases and the J segment 3 bases; nucleotides outside the gene matches: 7. CDR3 size: 15 residues. Germline V gene data show CDR1 as MNHNS and CDR2 as SASEGT. The genes are TRBV6-1 and TRBJ2-3; 8 bases line up with TRBD1. The receptor comes from a human donor with severe aplastic anemia or a healthy control (not recorded which). What was sequenced was sorted CD4+, CD8+, or CD8+CD57+ T cells (not recorded which) from PBMCs. The DNA for the CDR3 is TGTGCCAGCAGTTACAGCGACAGGGGAACAGATACGCAGTATTTT. Its protein is CASSYSDRGTDTQYF.